These 18 T cell receptor beta chains were sequenced from one sample in a study of blood T cell repertoires in COVID-19. Clones were sequenced by immunoSEQ multiplex PCR, and TCRdb holds only the in-frame ones, with some missing. The top ten clones hold 6.2% of a sample with about 180,000 clones, more than 80% of them seen once. Sequenced: PBMCs or T cells enriched from blood (not recorded which). These receptors were taken from a man aged 40-49 years who had recovered from COVID-19.

The chain carries TRBV19 and TRBJ1-5; D not resolved. The CDR3 has 15 amino acids. Trimming took off 6 bases at V and 2 bases at J, with 14 bases between the two ends. Germline lookup yields CDR1 LNHDA and CDR2 SQIVND (reference sequence). In DNA form, the CDR3 reads TGTGCCAGTAGCATGACTGGTGTCGGCAATCAGCCCCAGCATTTT. Translating gives CASSMTGVGNQPQHF.

The chain is built from TRBV19 and TRBJ1-1, with 7 positions matching TRBD1. V lost 5 bases to trimming and J lost 2 bases; unmatched junction nucleotides: 5. This CDR3 is built from 14 residues. The germline V gene has CDR1 LNHDA and CDR2 SQIVND (reference sequence). The CDR3 DNA follows: TGTGCCAGTAGTGTTACAGGGGTCAACACTGAAGCTTTCTTT. Its translation is CASSVTGVNTEAFF.

This clone showed up just once. V gene TRBV9 combines with J gene TRBJ2-1; 12 bases align to TRBD2. The germline V gene has CDR1 SGDLS and CDR2 YYNGEE. With V trimmed by 0 bases and J by 10 bases, 20 bases remained unmatched. CDR3 length equals 20 residues. As DNA, the CDR3 is TGTGCCAGCAGCGTAGAACCTAGCGGGAGGGTTAGTGGCCCCGATGGAGAGCAGTTCTTC. Translation gives CASSVEPSGRVSGPDGEQFF.

This clone was found once. The J gene is TRBJ2-1, the V gene TRBV5-1, with 9 bases that match TRBD2. CDR1 SGHRS and CDR2 YFSETQ come from the germline V gene. Trimming at V came to 5 bases and at J to 6 bases, leaving 3 bases not matched to a gene. This CDR3 is built from 13 residues. DNA of the CDR3: TGCGCCAGCAGGCTAGCGGGAAGCAATGAGCAGTTCTTC. Its translation: CASRLAGSNEQFF.

CDR3 in DNA: TGTGCCAGCAGCTTGCGGGGGGGCCATGAGCAGTTCTTC. Protein: CASSLRGGHEQFF. V gene TRBV5-8 combines with J gene TRBJ2-1; 8 nucleotides line up with TRBD2. The CDR3 spans 13 residues. Germline V gives CDR1 SGHTS, CDR2 YDEGEE. J gave up 8 bases and V 1 base, and 2 bases lay outside the gene matches.

The V gene is TRBV5-4, the J gene TRBJ2-7, with 7 nucleotides matching TRBD2. Germline loops: CDR1 SGHNT, CDR2 YYREEE (reference sequence). This CDR3 contains 16 residues. V was clipped by 4 bases and J by 0 bases; unmatched bases: 10. This CDR3 reads CASSPGTRGSSYEQYF. In DNA, the CDR3 is TGTGCCAGCAGCCCGGGGACGCGGGGGAGCTCCTACGAGCAGTACTTC.

The V call is TRBV4-1, the J call TRBJ2-6; TRBD1 is a possible D gene (6 bases). V lost 4 bases and J 0 bases, leaving 13 bases between the germline ends. CDR1 MGHRA and CDR2 YSYEKL come from the germline V gene. The CDR3 is made up of 17 amino acids. CDR3 protein: CASSLAQGFSGANVLTF. The CDR3, as DNA: TGCGCCAGCAGCCTCGCACAGGGTTTCTCTGGGGCCAACGTCCTGACTTTC.

The chain carries TRBV5-1 and TRBJ1-1; D uncertain. Per germline, CDR1 SGHRS and CDR2 YFSETQ. V was clipped by 4 bases and J by 1 base, with 14 bases between them. The CDR3 runs to 15 residues. The CDR3 DNA reads as TGCGCCAGCAGCCCCCACGTTTCGGGGAACACTGAAGCTTTCTTT. Translating gives CASSPHVSGNTEAFF.

V is TRBV13 and J is TRBJ2-2, with 11 nucleotides matching TRBD2. Germline V gene data show CDR1 as PRHDT and CDR2 as FYEKMQ (reference sequence). CDR3 length: 16 residues. V was pared by 3 bases and J by 4 bases, with 4 bases of the junction left unmatched. This chain's CDR3 is CASSFPLAGATGELFF. DNA for the CDR3: TGTGCCAGCAGCTTTCCACTAGCGGGAGCCACCGGGGAGCTGTTTTTT.

This clone has only one observation. The V and J genes are TRBV2 and TRBJ2-7; 9 nucleotides agree with TRBD2. The V segment lost 7 bases and the J segment 3 bases; nucleotides outside the gene matches: 4. CDR3 size: 13 residues. Germline lookup yields CDR1 SNHLY and CDR2 FYNNEI. The CDR3 DNA reads as TGTGCCAGCAACCCGCGGGAGGGCTACGAGCAGTACTTC. It codes for CASNPREGYEQYF.

For the CDR3, the DNA is TGCAGCGTTGGGGCATTCGGGAACACTGAAGCTTTCTTT. Translating it yields CSVGAFGNTEAFF. The rearrangement uses TRBV29-1 and TRBJ1-1, with D uncertain. In germline, CDR1 is SQVTM, CDR2 ANQGSEA. Between the trimmed V and J ends, which lost 4 bases and 1 base, there was a span of 10 bases. This CDR3 spans 13 amino acids.

Written as DNA, the CDR3 is TGTGCCAGCAGCTTAGTCGGCGGGGAGCTGTTTTTT. This translates into CASSLVGGELFF. The chain uses TRBV11-3 and TRBJ2-2, with D uncertain. The ends were cut back, 1 base at V and 7 bases at J, with 4 bases in the middle. Germline loops: CDR1 SGHNT, CDR2 YENEEA. The CDR3 has 12 residues.

The V gene is TRBV6-2 or TRBV6-3, the J gene TRBJ2-7; D perhaps matches TRBD2 (6 bases). The CDR3 is 12 amino acids. Germline CDR1 MNHEY, CDR2 SVGEGT. Trimming shortened V by 6 bases and J by 7 bases, and 13 bases separated the two germline ends. The CDR3 loop reads CASSPGGGEQYF. The CDR3, as DNA: TGTGCCAGCAGCCCCGGAGGAGGGGAGCAGTACTTC.

The chain is built from TRBV29-1 and TRBJ2-7, with TRBD1 matching over 11 bases. This CDR3 has 13 amino acids. Germline V gene sequence: CDR1 SQVTM, CDR2 ANQGSEA. Trimming removed 6 bases from V and 4 bases from J; junction bases left unmatched: 5. The CDR3 here is CSVDGTGGYEQYF. The CDR3 nucleotides read TGCAGCGTGGACGGGACAGGGGGTTACGAGCAGTACTTC.

The chain combines TRBV7-2 with TRBJ2-1, with 9 bases matching TRBD2. CDR3 length: 12 amino acids. CDR1 and CDR2 from the germline V gene are SGHTA and FQGNSA. Losses at the gene ends were 6 bases for V and 10 bases for J; bases not matched to a gene: 4. DNA for the CDR3: TGTGCCAGCAGACGCGGGGGGGACGAGCAGTTCTTC. Translating it yields CASRRGGDEQFF. Looking up the rest from reference TRBV7-2 and TRBJ2-1 gives the full variable domain: GAGVSQSPSNKVTEKGKDVELRCDPISGHTALYWYRQSLGQGLEFLIYFQGNSAPDKSGLPSDRFSAERTGGSVSTLTIQRTQQEDSAVYLCASRRGGDEQFFGPGTRLTVL.

This clone was observed a handful of times. The rearrangement uses TRBV11-2 and TRBJ1-5; 10 bases are a match to TRBD1. Germline loops: CDR1 SGHAT, CDR2 FQNNGV. The CDR3 totals 15 residues. V was clipped by 1 base and J by 5 bases; unmatched bases: 2. The CDR3: CASSLGDRGDQPQHF. The CDR3 DNA is TGTGCCAGCAGCTTAGGGGACAGGGGAGATCAGCCCCAGCATTTT.

The chain couples TRBV5-1 to TRBJ2-3; D possibly corresponds to TRBD1 (7 bases). The germline V gene has CDR1 SGHRS and CDR2 YFSETQ. CDR3 length: 13 residues. The ends were cut back, 7 bases at V and 3 bases at J, with 12 bases in the middle. In DNA, the CDR3 is TGCGCCAGCCGGGGGACAGTAACAGATACGCAGTATTTT. Its translation is CASRGTVTDTQYF.

This chain joins TRBV7-2 and TRBJ2-3; the D is unclear. Per germline, CDR1 SGHTA and CDR2 FQGNSA. Trimming removed 10 bases at V and 4 bases at J, with 12 bases between. The CDR3 spans 12 residues. The CDR3 loop reads CATRSTSDTQYF. The CDR3 nucleotides read TGTGCCACCCGGTCCACCTCAGATACGCAGTATTTT.